This passage covers 10 T cell receptor beta chains from one sample sequenced in a study of CD8 T cells in ankylosing spondylitis. TCRdb called the 5' RACE reads again in MiXCR, with one record for every CDR3 protein. The sample contains 200,000 to 250,000 distinct CDR3 sequences, about 10% of which appear only once. Sequences were obtained from blood, either unsorted or a sorted T cell fraction (not recorded which). Receptor source: a male donor with ankylosing spondylitis or in good health (not recorded which).

This clonotype was observed many times. The rearrangement links TRBV5-5 to TRBJ1-4, with unresolved D. This CDR3 spans 14 amino acids. Deletions cut 4 bases from V and 8 bases from J, with 15 bases between. CDR1 and CDR2 from the germline V gene are SGHKS and YYEKEE (reference sequence). The CDR3 coding sequence is TGTGCCAGCAGCCCGAGCTGGGCCGAAGAAAAACTGTTTTTT. Its protein product is CASSPSWAEEKLFF.

The rearrangement links TRBV24-1 to TRBJ2-3; 9 nucleotides align to TRBD2. Germline CDR1 is KGHDR and CDR2 is SFDVKD. J was trimmed by 2 bases and V by 2 bases; bases with no gene match: 10. The CDR3 has 18 residues. The CDR3 reads CATSDSINPGLATDTQYF. In DNA form, the CDR3 reads TGTGCCACCAGTGATTCCATTAACCCGGGACTAGCCACAGATACGCAGTATTTT.

This clonotype has ten or more counts. The chain recombines TRBV7-2 with TRBJ1-2; a possible D gene is TRBD1 (5 bases). The CDR3 has 13 residues. Deletions cut 5 bases from V and 3 bases from J, with 10 bases between. Germline CDR1 and CDR2: SGHTA and FQGNSA. The CDR3 nucleotides read TGTGCCAGCAGCCCCGCCAGGGACTATGGCTACACCTTC. It yields the protein CASSPARDYGYTF.

This clonotype has ten or more counts. The rearrangement links TRBV5-1 to TRBJ2-6; D is ambiguous. The CDR3 has 17 residues. Germline assignment: CDR1 SGHRS and CDR2 YFSETQ. Trimming took off 0 bases at V and 0 bases at J, with 10 bases between the two ends. CDR3: CASSLVPASSGANVLTF. The CDR3 region has the DNA TGCGCCAGCAGCTTGGTGCCAGCAAGCTCTGGGGCCAACGTCCTGACTTTC.

This clonotype has ten or more counts. This chain joins TRBV7-2 and TRBJ2-3; possibly TRBD2 for D (5 bases). The germline V gene has CDR1 SGHTA and CDR2 FQGNSA. The CDR3 spans 14 residues. V dropped 5 bases and J dropped 0 bases, with 9 bases sitting between them. The CDR3 loop reads CASSDYLSTDTQYF. The CDR3 DNA follows: TGTGCCAGCAGCGACTACCTAAGCACAGATACGCAGTATTTT.

This clonotype was seen a single time. The V call is TRBV6-1, the J call TRBJ2-2; D assignment may be TRBD1 or TRBD2 (6 bases each). The CDR3 sequence is 14 residues long. Germline V lookup: CDR1 MNHNS, CDR2 SASEGT. Trimming pared 5 bases from V and 6 bases from J, leaving 13 bases between. This CDR3 is CASSRRGRAGELFF. The CDR3 nucleotides are TGTGCCAGCAGTCGACGGGGGCGGGCCGGGGAGCTGTTTTTT.

This clonotype was found many times. V is TRBV5-1 and J is TRBJ2-3, with D tentatively TRBD1 (5 bases). CDR1 and CDR2 from the germline V gene are SGHRS and YFSETQ. Trimming stripped 0 bases from V and 2 bases from J, with 7 bases between. The CDR3 is 14 residues long. The CDR3 nucleotides read TGCGCCAGCAGCTTGGAGGGGCTCACAGATACGCAGTATTTT. This gives the protein CASSLEGLTDTQYF.

This clonotype has a count of ten or more. The chain recombines TRBV27 with TRBJ2-1, with D tentatively TRBD2 (5 bases). The CDR3 is 19 amino acids. The V end lost 7 bases, the J end lost 0 bases, and 25 bases lay between the germline ends. Looked up from germline, CDR1 is MNHEY and CDR2 is SMNVEV (reference sequence). The DNA for the CDR3 is TGTGCCAGCACTTCTTGGCCGGGGTCAGGACTGAGCTCCTACAATGAGCAGTTCTTC. It translates to CASTSWPGSGLSSYNEQFF.

This clonotype was detected many times. The J gene is TRBJ1-2, the V gene TRBV5-1, with D perhaps TRBD1 (5 bases). The CDR3 loop spans 16 amino acids. The V end lost 0 bases, the J end lost 4 bases, and 16 bases lay between the germline ends. Germline values: CDR1 SGHRS, CDR2 YFSETQ. The CDR3 loop reads CASSLGGDGGGYGYTF. The CDR3 DNA follows: TGCGCCAGCAGCTTGGGGGGCGACGGGGGAGGCTATGGCTACACCTTC.

In its sample, this clonotype was seen many times. This rearrangement joins TRBV29-1 to TRBJ2-7, with 12 bases lining up with TRBD1. Germline-derived CDR1 and CDR2 are SQVTM and ANQGSEA. V gave up 4 bases and J gave up 11 bases; unmatched junction bases: 6. The CDR3 contains 12 residues. Here the CDR3 DNA reads TGCAGCGTTGTGGGGACAGGGGGCTTGGAGTACTTC. It specifies CSVVGTGGLEYF.